This TCR beta chain was profiled in a study of shared clonotypes between healthy human individuals. Using immunoSEQ multiplex PCR, the repertoire was profiled, and TCRdb retains in-frame clones only, with some absent. The sample contains about 2.1 million clones, 93% of which appear only once. As defined, naive CD8 cells were CD45RO-negative and positively selected for CCR7, with terminally differentiated effector memory CD45RA+ cells excluded. Healthy HIV-negative adults with no recent acute infections or vaccinations were recruited as donors. The CDR3 runs 15 residues. Germline V CDR1 and CDR2: MNHEY, SMNVEV (reference sequence). V shed 2 bases, J shed 2 bases, and the junction held 5 bases outside the gene matches.

The TCR comes from a man aged 18 to 30 in good health. Some clones in this sample may be carry-over from other donors' samples. The genes are TRBV27 and TRBJ2-7, with 8 bases that match TRBD2. The sequencing input was naive CD8+ T cells from PBMCs. CDR3 amino acids: CASSLTGGRPYEQYF. The CDR3 DNA reads as TGTGCCAGCAGTTTAACAGGCGGGAGGCCCTACGAGCAGTACTTC.